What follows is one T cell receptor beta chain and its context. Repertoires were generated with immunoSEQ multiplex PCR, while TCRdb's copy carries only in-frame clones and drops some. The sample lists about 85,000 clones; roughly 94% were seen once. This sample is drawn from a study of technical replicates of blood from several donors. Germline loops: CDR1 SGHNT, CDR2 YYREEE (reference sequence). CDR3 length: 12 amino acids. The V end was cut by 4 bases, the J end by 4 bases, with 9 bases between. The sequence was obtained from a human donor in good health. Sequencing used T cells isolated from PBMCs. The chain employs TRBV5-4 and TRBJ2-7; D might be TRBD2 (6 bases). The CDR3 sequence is CASSGRGYEQYF. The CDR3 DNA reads TGTGCCAGCAGCGGACGGGGGTACGAGCAGTACTTC.